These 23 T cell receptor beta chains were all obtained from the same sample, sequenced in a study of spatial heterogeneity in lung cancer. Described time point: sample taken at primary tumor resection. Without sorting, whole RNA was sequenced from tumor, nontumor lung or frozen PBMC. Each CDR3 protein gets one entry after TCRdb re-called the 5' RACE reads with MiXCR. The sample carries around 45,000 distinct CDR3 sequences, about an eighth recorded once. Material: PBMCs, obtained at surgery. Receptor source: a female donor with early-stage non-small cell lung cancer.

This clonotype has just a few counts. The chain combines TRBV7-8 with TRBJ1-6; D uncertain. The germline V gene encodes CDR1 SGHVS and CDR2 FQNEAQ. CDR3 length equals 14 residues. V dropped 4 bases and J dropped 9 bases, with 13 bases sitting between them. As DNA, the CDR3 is TGTGCCAGCAGCTCAAGGAGGGCGAGTTCACCCCTCCACTTT. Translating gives CASSSRRASSPLHF.

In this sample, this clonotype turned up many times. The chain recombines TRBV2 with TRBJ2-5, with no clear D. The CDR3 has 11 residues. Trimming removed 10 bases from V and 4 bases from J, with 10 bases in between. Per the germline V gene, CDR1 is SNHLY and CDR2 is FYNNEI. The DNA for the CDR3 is TGTGCCACTCAAGGCCCAGAGACCCAGTACTTC. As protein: CATQGPETQYF.

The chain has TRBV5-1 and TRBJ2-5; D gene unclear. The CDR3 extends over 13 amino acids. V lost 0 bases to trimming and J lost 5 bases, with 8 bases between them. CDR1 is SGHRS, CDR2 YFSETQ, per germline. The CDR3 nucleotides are TGCGCCAGCAGCTTGGACACTCGGGAGACCCAGTACTTC. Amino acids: CASSLDTRETQYF.

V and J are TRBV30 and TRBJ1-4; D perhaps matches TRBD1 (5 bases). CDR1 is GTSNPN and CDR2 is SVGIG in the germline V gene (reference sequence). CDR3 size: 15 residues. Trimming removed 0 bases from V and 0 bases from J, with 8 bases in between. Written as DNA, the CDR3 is TGTGCCTGGAGTGTACAGGCCGCAACTAATGAAAAACTGTTTTTT. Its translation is CAWSVQAATNEKLFF.

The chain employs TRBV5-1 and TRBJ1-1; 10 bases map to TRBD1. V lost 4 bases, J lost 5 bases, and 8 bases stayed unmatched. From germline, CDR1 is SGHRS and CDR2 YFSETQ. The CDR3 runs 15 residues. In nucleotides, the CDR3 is TGCGCCAGCAGCCTTTGGACAGGGGGTGGGACTGAAGCTTTCTTT. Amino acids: CASSLWTGGGTEAFF.

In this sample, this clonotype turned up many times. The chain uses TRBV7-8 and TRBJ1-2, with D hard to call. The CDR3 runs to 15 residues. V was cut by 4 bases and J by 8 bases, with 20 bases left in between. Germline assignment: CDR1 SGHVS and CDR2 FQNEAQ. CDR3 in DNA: TGTGCCAGCAGCTCGCTCCGGGTCCCGATGGGAGGCTACACCTTC. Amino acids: CASSSLRVPMGGYTF.

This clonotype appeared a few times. Here the CDR3 reads CASSLGVGQPQHF. As DNA, the CDR3 is TGTGCCAGCAGCTTGGGGGTGGGTCAGCCCCAGCATTTT. The rearrangement uses TRBV7-9 and TRBJ1-5, with a tentative D call TRBD1 (5 bases). The V gene's germline CDR1 is SEHNR and CDR2 FQNEAQ (reference sequence). Trimming left V 3 bases short and J 6 bases short, with 9 bases between. CDR3 length equals 13 residues.

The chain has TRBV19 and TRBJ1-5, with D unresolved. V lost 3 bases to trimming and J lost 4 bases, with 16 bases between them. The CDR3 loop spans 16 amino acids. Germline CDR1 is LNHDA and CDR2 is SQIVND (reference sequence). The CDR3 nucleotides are TGTGCCAGTAGTATTGAATTTCGCAGGCCGAATCAGCCCCAGCATTTT. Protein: CASSIEFRRPNQPQHF.

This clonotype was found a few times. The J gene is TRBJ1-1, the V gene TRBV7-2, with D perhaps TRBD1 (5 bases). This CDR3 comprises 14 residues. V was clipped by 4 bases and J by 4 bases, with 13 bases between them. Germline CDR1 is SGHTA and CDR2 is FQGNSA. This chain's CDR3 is CASSSFLGATEAFF. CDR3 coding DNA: TGTGCCAGCAGCTCCTTCTTAGGGGCCACTGAAGCTTTCTTT. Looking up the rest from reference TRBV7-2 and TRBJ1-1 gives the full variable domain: GAGVSQSPSNKVTEKGKDVELRCDPISGHTALYWYRQSLGQGLEFLIYFQGNSAPDKSGLPSDRFSAERTGGSVSTLTIQRTQQEDSAVYLCASSSFLGATEAFFGQGTRLTVV.

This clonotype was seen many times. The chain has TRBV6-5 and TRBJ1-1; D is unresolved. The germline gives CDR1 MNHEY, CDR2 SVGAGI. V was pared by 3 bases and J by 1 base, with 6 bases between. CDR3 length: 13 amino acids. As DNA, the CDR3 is TGTGCCAGCAGTTATGGGCAGAACACTGAAGCTTTCTTT. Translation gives CASSYGQNTEAFF.

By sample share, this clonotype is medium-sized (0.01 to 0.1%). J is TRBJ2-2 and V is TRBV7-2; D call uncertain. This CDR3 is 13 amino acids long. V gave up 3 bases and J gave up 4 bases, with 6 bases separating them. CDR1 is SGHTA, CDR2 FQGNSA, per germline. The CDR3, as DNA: TGTGCCAGCAGCTTGCGGTCCACCGGGGAGCTGTTTTTT. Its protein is CASSLRSTGELFF.

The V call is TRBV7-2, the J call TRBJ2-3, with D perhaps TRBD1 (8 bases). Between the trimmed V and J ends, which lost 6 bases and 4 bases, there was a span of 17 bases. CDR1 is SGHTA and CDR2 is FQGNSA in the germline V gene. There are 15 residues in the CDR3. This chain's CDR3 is CASRRTGRGPDTQYF. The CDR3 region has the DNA TGTGCCAGCAGAAGGACAGGGAGGGGGCCAGATACGCAGTATTTT.

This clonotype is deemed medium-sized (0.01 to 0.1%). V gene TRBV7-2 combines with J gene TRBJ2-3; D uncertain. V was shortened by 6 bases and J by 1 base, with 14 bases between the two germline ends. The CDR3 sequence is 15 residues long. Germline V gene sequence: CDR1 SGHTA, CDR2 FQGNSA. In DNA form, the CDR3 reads TGTGCCAGCAGTCCTGATGCAGGAGGCACAGATACGCAGTATTTT. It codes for CASSPDAGGTDTQYF.

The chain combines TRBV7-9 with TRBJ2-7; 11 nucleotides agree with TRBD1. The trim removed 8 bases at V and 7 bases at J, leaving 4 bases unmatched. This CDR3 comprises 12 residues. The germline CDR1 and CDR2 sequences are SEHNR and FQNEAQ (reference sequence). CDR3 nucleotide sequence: TGTGCCAGCGGGACAGGGGGTGGTGAGCAGTACTTC. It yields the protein CASGTGGGEQYF.

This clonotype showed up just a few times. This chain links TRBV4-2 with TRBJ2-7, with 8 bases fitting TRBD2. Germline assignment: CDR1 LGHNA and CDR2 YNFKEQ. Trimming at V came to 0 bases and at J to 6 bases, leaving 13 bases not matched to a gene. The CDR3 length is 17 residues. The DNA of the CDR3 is TGTGCCAGCAGCCAAGATCCCCCGGGGGGGGCAACAAGCGAGCAGTACTTC. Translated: CASSQDPPGGATSEQYF.

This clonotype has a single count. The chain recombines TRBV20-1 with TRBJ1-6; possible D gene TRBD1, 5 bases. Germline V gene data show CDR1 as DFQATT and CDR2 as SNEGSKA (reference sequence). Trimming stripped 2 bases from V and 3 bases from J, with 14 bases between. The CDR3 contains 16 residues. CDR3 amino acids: CSARPRGTGYNSPLHF. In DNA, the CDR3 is TGCAGTGCTAGACCCCGAGGGACGGGCTATAATTCACCCCTCCACTTT.

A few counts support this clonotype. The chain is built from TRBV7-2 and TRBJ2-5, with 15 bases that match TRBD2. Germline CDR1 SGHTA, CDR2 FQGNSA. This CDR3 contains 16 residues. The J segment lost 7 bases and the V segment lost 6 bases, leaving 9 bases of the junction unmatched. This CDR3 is CASSFGLAGGLGTQYF. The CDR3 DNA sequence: TGTGCCAGCAGTTTCGGACTAGCGGGGGGGCTCGGGACCCAGTACTTC.

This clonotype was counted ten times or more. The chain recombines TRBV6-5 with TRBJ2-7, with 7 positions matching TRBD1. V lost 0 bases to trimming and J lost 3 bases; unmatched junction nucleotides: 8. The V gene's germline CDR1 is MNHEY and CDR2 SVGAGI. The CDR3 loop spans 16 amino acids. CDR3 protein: CASSYSRWDSSYEQYF. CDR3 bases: TGTGCCAGCAGTTACTCCCGATGGGACAGTAGCTACGAGCAGTACTTC.

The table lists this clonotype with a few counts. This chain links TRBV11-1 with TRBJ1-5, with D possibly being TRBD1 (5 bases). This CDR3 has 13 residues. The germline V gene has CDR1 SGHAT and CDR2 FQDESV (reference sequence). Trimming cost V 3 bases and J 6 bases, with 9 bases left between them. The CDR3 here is CASSFGGAQPQHF. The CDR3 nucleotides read TGTGCCAGCAGCTTCGGGGGAGCTCAGCCCCAGCATTTT.

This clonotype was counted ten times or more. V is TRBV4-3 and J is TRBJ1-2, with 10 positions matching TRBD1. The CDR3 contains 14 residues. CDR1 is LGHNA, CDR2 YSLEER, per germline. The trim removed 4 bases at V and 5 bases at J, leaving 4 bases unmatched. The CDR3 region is CASSPGQGGYGYTF. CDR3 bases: TGCGCCAGCAGCCCCGGACAGGGGGGGTATGGCTACACCTTC.

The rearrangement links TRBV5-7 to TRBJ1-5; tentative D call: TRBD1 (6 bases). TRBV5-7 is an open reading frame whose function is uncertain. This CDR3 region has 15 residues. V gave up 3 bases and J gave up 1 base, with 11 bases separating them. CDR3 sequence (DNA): TGTGCCAGCAGCTCGGGGGGGCTCAGCAATCAGCCCCAGCATTTT. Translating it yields CASSSGGLSNQPQHF.

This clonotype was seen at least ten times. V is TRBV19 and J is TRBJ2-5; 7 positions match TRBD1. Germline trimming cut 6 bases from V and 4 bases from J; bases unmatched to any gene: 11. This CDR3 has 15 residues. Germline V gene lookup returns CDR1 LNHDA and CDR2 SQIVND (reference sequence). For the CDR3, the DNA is TGTGCCAGTAGCGGATCACAGGGGACGGGAGAGACCCAGTACTTC. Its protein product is CASSGSQGTGETQYF.

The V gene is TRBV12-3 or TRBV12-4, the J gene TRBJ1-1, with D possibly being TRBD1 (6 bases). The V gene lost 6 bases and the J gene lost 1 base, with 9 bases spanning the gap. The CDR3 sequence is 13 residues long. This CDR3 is CASSRRGNTEAFF. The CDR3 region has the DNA TGTGCCAGCAGCCGCAGGGGGAACACTGAAGCTTTCTTT.